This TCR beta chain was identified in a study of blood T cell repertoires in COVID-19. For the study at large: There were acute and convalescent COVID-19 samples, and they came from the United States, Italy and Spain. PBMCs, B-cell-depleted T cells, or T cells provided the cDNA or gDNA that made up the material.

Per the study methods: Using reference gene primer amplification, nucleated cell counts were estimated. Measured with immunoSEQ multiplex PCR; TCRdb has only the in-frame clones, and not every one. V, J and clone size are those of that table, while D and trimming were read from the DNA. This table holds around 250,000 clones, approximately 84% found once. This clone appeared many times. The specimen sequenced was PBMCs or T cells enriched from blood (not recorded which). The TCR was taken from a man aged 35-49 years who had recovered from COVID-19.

DNA of the CDR3: TGCAGCGTTGAAGATCATACTAGCGCCAATAACAATGAGCAGTTCTTC. The encoded protein is CSVEDHTSANNNEQFF. This chain connects TRBV29-1 to TRBJ2-1; 7 positions agree with TRBD2. Germline values: CDR1 SQVTM, CDR2 ANQGSEA. This CDR3 spans 16 amino acids. The junction had 10 bases not matched to a gene; V was cut back by 0 bases and J by 5 bases.